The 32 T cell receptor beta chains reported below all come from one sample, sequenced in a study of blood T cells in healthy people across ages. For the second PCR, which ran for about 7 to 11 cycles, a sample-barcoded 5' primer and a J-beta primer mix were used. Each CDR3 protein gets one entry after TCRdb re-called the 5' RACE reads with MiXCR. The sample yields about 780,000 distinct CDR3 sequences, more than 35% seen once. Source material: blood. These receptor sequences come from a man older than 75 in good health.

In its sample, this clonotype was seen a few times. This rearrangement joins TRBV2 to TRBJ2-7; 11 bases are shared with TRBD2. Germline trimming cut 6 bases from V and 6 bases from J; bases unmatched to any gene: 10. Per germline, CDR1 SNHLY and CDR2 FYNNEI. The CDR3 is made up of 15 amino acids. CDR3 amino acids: CASRRLGTSGLEQYF. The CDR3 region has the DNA TGTGCCAGCAGACGACTAGGGACTAGCGGACTCGAGCAGTACTTC.

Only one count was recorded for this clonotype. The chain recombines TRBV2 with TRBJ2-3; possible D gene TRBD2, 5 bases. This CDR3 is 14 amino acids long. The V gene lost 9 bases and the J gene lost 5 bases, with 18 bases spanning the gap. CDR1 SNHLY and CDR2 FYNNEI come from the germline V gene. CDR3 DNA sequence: TGTGCCAGGAAAGACTACCTTGTACGAGATACGCAGTATTTT. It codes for CARKDYLVRDTQYF.

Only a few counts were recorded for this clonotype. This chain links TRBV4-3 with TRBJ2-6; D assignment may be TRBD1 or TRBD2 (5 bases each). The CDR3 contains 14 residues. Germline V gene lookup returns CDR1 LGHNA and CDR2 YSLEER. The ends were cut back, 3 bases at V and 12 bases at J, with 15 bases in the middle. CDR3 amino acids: CASSQYSGPTVLTF. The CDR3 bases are TGCGCCAGCAGCCAGTATTCGGGGCCCACCGTCCTGACTTTC.

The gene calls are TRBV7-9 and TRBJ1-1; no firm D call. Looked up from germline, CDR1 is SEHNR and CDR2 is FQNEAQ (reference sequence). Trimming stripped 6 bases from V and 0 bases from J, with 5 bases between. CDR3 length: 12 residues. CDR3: CASSWMNTEAFF. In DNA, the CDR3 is TGTGCCAGCAGTTGGATGAACACTGAAGCTTTCTTT.

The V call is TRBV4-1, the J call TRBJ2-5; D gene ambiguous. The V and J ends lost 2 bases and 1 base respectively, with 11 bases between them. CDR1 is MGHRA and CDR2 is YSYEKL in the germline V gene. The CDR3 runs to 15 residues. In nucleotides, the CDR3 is TGCGCCAGCAGCCAAATCATCAGGATCCAAGAGACCCAGTACTTC. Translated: CASSQIIRIQETQYF.

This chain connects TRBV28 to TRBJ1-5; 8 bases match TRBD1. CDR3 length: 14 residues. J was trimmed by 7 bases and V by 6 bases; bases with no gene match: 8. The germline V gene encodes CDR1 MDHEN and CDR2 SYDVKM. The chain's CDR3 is CASRLGTGRQPQHF. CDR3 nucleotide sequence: TGTGCCAGCAGACTAGGGACAGGACGGCAGCCCCAGCATTTT.

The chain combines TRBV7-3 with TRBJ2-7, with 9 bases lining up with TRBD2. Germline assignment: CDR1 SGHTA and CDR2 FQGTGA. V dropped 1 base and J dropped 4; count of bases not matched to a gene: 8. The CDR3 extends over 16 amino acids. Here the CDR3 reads CASSLMGGGGPYEQYF. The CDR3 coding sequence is TGTGCCAGCAGCTTAATGGGCGGGGGGGGCCCATACGAGCAGTACTTC.

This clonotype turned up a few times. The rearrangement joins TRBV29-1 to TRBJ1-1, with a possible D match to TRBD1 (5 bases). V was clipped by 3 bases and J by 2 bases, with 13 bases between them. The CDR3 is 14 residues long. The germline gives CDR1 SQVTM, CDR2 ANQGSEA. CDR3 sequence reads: CSVDETATNTEAFF. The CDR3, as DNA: TGCAGCGTTGATGAGACAGCCACTAACACTGAAGCTTTCTTT.

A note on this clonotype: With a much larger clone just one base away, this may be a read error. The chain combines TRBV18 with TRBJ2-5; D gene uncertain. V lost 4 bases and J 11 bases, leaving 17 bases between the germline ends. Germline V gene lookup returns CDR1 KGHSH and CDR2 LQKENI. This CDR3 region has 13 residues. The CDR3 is CASSRSEVNEQYF. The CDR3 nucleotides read TGTGCCAGCTCACGGAGCGAGGTCAATGAGCAGTACTTC.

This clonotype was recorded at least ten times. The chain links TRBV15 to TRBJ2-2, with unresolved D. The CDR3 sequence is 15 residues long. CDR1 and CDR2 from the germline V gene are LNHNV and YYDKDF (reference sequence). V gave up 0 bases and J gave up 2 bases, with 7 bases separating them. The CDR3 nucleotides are TGTGCCACCAGCAGAGATCGGGCAAACACCGGGGAGCTGTTTTTT. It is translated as CATSRDRANTGELFF.

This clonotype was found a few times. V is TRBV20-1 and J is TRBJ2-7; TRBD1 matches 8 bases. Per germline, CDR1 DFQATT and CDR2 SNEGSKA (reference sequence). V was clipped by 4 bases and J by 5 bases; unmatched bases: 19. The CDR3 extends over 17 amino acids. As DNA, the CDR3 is TGCAGTGCTACCCCGGGAGCAGGGGGCGGAATGAACGACGAGCAGTACTTC. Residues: CSATPGAGGGMNDEQYF.

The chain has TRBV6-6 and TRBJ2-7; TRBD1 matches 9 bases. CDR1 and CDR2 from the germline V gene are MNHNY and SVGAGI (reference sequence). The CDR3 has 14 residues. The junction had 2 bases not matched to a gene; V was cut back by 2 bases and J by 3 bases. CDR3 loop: CASSYGGQGYEQYF. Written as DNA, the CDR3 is TGTGCCAGCAGTTACGGGGGACAGGGCTACGAGCAGTACTTC.

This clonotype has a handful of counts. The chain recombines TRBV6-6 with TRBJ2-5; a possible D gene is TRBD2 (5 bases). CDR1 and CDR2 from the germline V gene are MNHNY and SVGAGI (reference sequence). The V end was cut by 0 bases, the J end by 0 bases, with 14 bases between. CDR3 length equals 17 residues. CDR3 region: CASSYSSTSKHQETQYF. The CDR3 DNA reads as TGTGCCAGCAGTTACTCGTCCACTAGTAAACACCAAGAGACCCAGTACTTC.

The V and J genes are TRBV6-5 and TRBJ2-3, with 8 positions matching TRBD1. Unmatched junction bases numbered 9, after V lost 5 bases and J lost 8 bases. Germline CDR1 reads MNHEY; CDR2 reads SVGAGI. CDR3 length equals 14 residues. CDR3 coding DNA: TGTGCCAGCAGTGACCGGACAGGGTGGGGTACGCAGTATTTT. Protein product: CASSDRTGWGTQYF.

The CDR3 loop is CASSTGVTSGNTIYF. In nucleotides, the CDR3 is TGTGCCAGCAGCACCGGAGTCACCTCTGGAAACACCATATATTTT. The gene calls are TRBV7-9 and TRBJ1-3; D ambiguous. V shed 5 bases and J shed 0 bases, with 11 bases lying between them. CDR3 length: 15 residues. In germline, CDR1 is SEHNR, CDR2 FQNEAQ (reference sequence).

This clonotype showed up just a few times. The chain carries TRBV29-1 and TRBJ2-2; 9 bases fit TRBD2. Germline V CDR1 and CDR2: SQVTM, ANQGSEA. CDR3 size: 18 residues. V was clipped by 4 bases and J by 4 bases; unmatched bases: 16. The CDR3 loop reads CSVGVPVGGRAPTGELFF. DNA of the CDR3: TGCAGCGTTGGAGTTCCCGTTGGCGGGAGGGCCCCCACCGGGGAGCTGTTTTTT.

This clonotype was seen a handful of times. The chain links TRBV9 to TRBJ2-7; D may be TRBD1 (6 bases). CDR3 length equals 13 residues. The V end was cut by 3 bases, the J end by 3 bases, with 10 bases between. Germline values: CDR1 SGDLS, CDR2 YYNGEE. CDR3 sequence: CASSDGTNYEQYF. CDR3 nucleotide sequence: TGTGCCAGCAGCGACGGGACAAACTACGAGCAGTACTTC.

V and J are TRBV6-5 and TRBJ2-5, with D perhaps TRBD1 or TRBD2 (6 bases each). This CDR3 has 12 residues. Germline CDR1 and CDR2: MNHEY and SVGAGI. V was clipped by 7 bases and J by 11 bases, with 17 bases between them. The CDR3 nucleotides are TGTGCCAGCACCCCCGGAGGGGGTGATCAGTACTTC. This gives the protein CASTPGGGDQYF.

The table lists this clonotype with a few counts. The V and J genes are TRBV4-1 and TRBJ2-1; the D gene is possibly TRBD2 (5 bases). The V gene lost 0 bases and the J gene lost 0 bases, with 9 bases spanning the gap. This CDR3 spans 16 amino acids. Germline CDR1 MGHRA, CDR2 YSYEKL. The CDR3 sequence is CASSQDFAGSYNEQFF. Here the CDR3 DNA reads TGCGCCAGCAGCCAAGATTTCGCGGGCTCCTACAATGAGCAGTTCTTC.

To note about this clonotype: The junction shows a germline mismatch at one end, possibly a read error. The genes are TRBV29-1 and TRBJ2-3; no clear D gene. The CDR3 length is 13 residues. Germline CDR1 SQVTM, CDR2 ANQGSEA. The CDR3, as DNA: TGCAGCGTTGAAGCCCTGGGCACAGATACGCGGTATTTT. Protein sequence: CSVEALGTDTRYF.

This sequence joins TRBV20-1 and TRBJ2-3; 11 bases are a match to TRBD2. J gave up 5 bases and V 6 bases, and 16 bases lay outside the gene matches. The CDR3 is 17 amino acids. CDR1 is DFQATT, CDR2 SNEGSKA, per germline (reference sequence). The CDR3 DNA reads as TGCAGTGCCCTCGGACTAGCGGGTCCTCGCGTAAAAGATACGCAGTATTTT. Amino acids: CSALGLAGPRVKDTQYF.

CDR3 amino acids: CAISDQGGSNEKLFF. CDR3 nucleotides: TGTGCCATCAGTGACCAGGGAGGATCTAATGAAAAACTGTTTTTT. The J gene is TRBJ1-4, the V gene TRBV10-3; possibly TRBD1 for D (5 bases). This CDR3 is built from 15 residues. The germline V and J ends were trimmed by 3 bases and 3 bases, with 11 bases remaining between them. Germline V gives CDR1 ENHRY, CDR2 SYGVKD.

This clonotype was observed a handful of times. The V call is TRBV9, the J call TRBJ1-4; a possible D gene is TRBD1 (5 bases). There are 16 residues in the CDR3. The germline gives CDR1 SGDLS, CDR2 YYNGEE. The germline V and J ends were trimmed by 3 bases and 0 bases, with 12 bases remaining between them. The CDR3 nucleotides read TGTGCCAGCAGCGCATCCGACAGCTCAACTAATGAAAAACTGTTTTTT. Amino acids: CASSASDSSTNEKLFF.

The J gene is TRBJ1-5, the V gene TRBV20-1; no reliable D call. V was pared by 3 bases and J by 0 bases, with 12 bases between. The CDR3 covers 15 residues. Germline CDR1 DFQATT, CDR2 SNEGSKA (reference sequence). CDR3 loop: CSARDPLGSNQPQHF. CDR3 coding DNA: TGCAGTGCTAGGGACCCCCTTGGTAGCAATCAGCCCCAGCATTTT.

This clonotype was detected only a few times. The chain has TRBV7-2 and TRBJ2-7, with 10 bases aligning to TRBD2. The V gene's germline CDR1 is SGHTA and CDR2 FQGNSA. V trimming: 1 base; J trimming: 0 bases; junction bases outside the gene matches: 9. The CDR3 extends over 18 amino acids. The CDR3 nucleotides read TGTGCCAGCAGCTTAGATTTCCGGGGACTAGCGAGCTCCTACGAGCAGTACTTC. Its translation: CASSLDFRGLASSYEQYF.

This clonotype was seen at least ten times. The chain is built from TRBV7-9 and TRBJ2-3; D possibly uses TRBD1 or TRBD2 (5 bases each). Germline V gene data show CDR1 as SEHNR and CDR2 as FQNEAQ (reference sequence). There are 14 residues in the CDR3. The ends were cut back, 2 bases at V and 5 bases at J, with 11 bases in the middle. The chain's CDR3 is CASSLKGRGDTQYF. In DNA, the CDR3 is TGTGCCAGCAGCTTAAAGGGACGGGGAGATACGCAGTATTTT. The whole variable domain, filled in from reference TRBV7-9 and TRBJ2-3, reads DTGVSQNPRHKITKRGQNVTFRCDPISEHNRLYWYRQTLGQGPEFLTYFQNEAQLEKSRLLSDRFSAERPKGSFSTLEIQRTEQGDSAMYLCASSLKGRGDTQYFGPGTRLTVL.

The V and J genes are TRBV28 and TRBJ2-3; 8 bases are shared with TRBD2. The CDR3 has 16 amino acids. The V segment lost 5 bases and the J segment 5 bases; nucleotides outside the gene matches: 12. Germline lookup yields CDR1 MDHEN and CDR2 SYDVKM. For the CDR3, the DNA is TGTGCCAGCAGTCGATCAGGCGGGAGGCTGCTAGATACGCAGTATTTT. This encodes CASSRSGGRLLDTQYF.

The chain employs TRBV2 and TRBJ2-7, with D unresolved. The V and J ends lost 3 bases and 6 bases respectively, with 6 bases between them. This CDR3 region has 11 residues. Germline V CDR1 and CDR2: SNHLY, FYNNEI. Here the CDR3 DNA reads TGTGCCAGCAGTGATAACCTCGAGCAGTACTTC. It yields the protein CASSDNLEQYF.

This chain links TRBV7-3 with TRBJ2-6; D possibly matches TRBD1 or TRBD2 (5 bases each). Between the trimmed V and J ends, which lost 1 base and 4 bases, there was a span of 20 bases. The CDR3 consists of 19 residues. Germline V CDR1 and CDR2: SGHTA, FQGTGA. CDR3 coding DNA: TGTGCCAGCAGCTTAAAGGGGACGGGGCTCACTCTGGGGGCCAACGTCCTGACTTTC. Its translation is CASSLKGTGLTLGANVLTF.

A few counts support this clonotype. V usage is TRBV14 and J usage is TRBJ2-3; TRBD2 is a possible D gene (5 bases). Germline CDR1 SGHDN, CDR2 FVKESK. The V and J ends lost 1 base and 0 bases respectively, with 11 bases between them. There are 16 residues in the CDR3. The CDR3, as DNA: TGTGCCAGCAGCCAAGTAATCGGGATGAGCACAGATACGCAGTATTTT. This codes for CASSQVIGMSTDTQYF.

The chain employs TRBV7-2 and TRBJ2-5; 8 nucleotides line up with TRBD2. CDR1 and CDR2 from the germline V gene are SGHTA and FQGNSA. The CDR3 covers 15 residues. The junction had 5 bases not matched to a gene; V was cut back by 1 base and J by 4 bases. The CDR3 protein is CASSLGLARLETQYF. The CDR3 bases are TGTGCCAGCAGCTTAGGACTAGCGAGGCTAGAGACCCAGTACTTC.

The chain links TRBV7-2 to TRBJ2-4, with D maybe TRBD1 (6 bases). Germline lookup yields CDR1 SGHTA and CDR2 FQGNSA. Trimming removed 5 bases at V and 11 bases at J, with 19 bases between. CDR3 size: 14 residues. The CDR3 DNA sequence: TGTGCCAGCAGCACCCGAGGACAGTCTTCTTTTCAGTACTTC. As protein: CASSTRGQSSFQYF.